This T cell receptor (beta chain) is drawn from a study of T cells after yellow fever vaccination. There are 15 residues in the CDR3. V shed 4 bases, J shed 3 bases, and the junction held 9 bases outside the gene matches. TCRdb processed the 5' RACE reads anew with MiXCR; each CDR3 protein has one entry. This sample yields about 400,000 distinct CDR3 sequences, of which 6% to 8% are seen a single time; approximately 16% belongs to the top ten. This clonotype was recorded at least ten times. The specimen comprised PBMCs, sampled 5 days after the yellow fever booster vaccination. The chain couples TRBV12-3 or TRBV12-4 to TRBJ2-7; TRBD2 matches 7 bases. This TCR was sampled from a man under 40 who received the YFV17D yellow fever vaccine. CDR3 protein: CASSSERGYYYEQYF. The CDR3 nucleotides read TGTGCCAGCAGTTCCGAGCGGGGATATTACTACGAGCAGTACTTC.